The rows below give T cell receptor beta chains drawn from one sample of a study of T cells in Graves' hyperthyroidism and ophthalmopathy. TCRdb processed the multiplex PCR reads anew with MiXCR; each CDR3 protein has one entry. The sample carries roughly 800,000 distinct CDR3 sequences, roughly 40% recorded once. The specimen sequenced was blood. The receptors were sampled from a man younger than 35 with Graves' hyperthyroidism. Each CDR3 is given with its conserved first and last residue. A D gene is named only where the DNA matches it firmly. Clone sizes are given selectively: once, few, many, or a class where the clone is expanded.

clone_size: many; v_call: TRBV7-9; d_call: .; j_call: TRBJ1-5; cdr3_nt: TGTGCCAGCAGCTCGGACGGGGATGGCAATCAGCCCCAGCATTTT; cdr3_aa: CASSSDGDGNQPQHF
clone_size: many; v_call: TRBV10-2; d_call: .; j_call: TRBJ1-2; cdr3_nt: TGCGCCAGCAGTGGGGGCAGCCAGAACTATGGCTACACCTTC; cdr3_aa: CASSGGSQNYGYTF
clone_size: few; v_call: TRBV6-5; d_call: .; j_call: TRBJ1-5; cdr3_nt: TGTGCCAGCAGTTACTCGCCGGGAAATCAGCCCCAGCATTTT; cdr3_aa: CASSYSPGNQPQHF
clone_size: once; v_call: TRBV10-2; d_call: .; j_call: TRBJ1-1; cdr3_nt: TGTGCCAGCAGCCTCCTAGGACACCGGGGCACTGAAGCTTTCTTT; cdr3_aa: CASSLLGHRGTEAFF
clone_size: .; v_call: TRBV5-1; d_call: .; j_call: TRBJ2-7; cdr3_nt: TGCGCCAGCAGCTTTGTAACAGACCACGAGCAGTACTTC; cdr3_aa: CASSFVTDHEQYF
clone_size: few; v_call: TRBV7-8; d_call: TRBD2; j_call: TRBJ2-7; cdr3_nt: TGTGCCAGCAGCCGAGCTGGGGGGGGCTCCTACGAGCAGTACTTC; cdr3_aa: CASSRAGGGSYEQYF
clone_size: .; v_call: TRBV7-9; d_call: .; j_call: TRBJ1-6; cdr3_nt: TGTGCCAGCAGCTTAGCGGGAGCGCCAGGGAGCTCCTATAATTCACCCCTCCACTTT; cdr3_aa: CASSLAGAPGSSYNSPLHF
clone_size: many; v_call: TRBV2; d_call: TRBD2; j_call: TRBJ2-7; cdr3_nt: TGTGCCAGCAGTGAAGCAGCTAGCGGGGCCTACGAGCAGTACTTC; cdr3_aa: CASSEAASGAYEQYF
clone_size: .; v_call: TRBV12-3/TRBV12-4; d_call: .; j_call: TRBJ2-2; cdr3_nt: TGTGCCAGCAGTACCTACTCGGGTAACACCGGGGAGCTGTTTTTT; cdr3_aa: CASSTYSGNTGELFF
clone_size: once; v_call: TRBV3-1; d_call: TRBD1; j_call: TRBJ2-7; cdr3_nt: TGTGCCAGCAGCCAAGATTGGACAGGGGATTACGGGCAGTACTTC; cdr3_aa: CASSQDWTGDYGQYF
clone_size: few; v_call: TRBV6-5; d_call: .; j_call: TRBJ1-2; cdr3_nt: TGTGCCAGCAGCCCCATGGGTGGTGATGGCTACACCTTC; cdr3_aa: CASSPMGGDGYTF
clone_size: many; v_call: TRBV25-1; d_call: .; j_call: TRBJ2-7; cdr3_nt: TGTGCCAGCAGATCTGACAGCTCCTCCTACGAGCAGTACTTC; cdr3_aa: CASRSDSSSYEQYF
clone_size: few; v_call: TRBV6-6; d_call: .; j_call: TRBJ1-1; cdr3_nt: TGTGCCAGCAGTTACTCGTTCAACACTGAAGCTTTCTTT; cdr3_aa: CASSYSFNTEAFF
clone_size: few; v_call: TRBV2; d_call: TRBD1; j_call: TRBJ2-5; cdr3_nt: TGTGCCAGCAGTGCAGTAGGACAGGGGTTTTCGGAGACCCAGTACTTC; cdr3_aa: CASSAVGQGFSETQYF
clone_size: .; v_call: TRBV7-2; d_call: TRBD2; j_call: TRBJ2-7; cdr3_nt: TGTGCCAGCAGCTTAGCGGGACTAGAGTTGCGGGAGCAGTACTTC; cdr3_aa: CASSLAGLELREQYF
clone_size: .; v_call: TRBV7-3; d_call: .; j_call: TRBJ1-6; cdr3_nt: TGTGCCAGCAGCCATGAAGGGAATTCACCCCTCCACTTT; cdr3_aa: CASSHEGNSPLHF
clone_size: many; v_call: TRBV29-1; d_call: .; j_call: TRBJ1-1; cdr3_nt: TGCAGCGTTGAAGAGGGATCCATGAACACTGAAGCTTTCTTT; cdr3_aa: CSVEEGSMNTEAFF
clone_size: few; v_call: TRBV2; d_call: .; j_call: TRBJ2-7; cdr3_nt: TGTGCCAGCAGTGATTCCAGTAGCGCCTACGAGCAGTACTTC; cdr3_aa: CASSDSSSAYEQYF
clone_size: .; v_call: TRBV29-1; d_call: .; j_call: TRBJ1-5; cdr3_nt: TGCAGCGCCAGCAGCCCCGACAGCAATCAGCCCCAGCATTTT; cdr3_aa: CSASSPDSNQPQHF
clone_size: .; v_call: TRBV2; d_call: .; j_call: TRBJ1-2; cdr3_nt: TGTGCCAGCGGGGGACTAGCGGACGGCTACACCTTC; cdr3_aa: CASGGLADGYTF
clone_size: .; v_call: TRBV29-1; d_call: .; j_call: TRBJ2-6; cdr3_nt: TGCAGCTCTCCAGAGGGTTCTGGGGCCAACGTCCTGACTTTC; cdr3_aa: CSSPEGSGANVLTF
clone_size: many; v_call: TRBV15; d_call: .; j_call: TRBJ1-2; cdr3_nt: TGTGCCACCAGCAGATCGCGCCACGTTGATAACTATGGCTACACCTTC; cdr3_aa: CATSRSRHVDNYGYTF
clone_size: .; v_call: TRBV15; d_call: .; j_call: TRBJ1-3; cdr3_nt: TGTGCCACCAGAGGTTCAGGCTCTGGAAACACCATATATTTT; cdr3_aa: CATRGSGSGNTIYF
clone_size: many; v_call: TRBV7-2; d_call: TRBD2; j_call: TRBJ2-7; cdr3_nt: TGTGCCAGCAGCTTAGAAGCGGGGTGGGCCTACGAGCAGTACTTC; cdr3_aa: CASSLEAGWAYEQYF
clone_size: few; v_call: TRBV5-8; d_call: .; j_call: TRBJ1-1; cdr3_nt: TGTGCCAGCACCGTCGGGTTGGACACTGAAGCTTTCTTT; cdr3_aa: CASTVGLDTEAFF
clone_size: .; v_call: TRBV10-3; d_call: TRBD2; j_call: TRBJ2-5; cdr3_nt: TGTGCCATCAGTGGTAGGACTAGCGGGAGGGTAGTTGCAGAGACCCAGTACTTC; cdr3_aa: CAISGRTSGRVVAETQYF
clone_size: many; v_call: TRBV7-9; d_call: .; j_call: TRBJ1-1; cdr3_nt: TGTGCCAGCAGCACTCCACAGGGTTTGAACACTGAAGCTTTCTTT; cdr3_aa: CASSTPQGLNTEAFF
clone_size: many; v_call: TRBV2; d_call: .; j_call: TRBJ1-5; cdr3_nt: TGTGCCAGCAGTGGACAAGGCTCTGATCAGCCCCAGCATTTT; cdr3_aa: CASSGQGSDQPQHF
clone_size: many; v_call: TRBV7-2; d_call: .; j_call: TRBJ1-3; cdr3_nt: TGTGCCAGCAGCCCAGGGTATTCTGGAAACACCATATATTTT; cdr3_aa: CASSPGYSGNTIYF
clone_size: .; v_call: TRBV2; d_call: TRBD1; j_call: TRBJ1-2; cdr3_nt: TGTGCCAGCAGTGCAAATCCGGGACAGCGCTATGGCTACACCTTC; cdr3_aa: CASSANPGQRYGYTF
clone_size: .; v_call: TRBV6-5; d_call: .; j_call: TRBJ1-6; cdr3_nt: TGTGCCAGCAGTTACGTGGCCGTTAATTCACCCCTCCACTTT; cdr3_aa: CASSYVAVNSPLHF
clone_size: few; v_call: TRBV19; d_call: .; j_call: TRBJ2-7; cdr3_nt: TGTGCCAGTAGTATTCGGTCCCAGGGAGAGCAGTACTTC; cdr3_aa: CASSIRSQGEQYF
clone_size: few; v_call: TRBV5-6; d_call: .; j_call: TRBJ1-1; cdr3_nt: TGTGCCAGCAGCTTGAGAAGTGGAGGCACTGAAGCTTTCTTT; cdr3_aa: CASSLRSGGTEAFF
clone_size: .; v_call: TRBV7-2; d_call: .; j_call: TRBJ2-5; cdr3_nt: TGTGCCAGCAGCTTAACCCCGTATATGCAGGGCGCAGAGACCCAGTACTTC; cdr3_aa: CASSLTPYMQGAETQYF
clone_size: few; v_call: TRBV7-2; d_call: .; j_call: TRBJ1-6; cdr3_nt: TGTGCCAGCAGCTCCCGGGCGGCAGGGGTGAGCTCCTATAATTCACCCCTCCACTTT; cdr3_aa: CASSSRAAGVSSYNSPLHF
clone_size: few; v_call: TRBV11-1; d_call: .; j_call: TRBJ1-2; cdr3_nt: TGTGCCAGCAGCCCGCTCTTGGACACCTTC; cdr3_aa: CASSPLLDTF
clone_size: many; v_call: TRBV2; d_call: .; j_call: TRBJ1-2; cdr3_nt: TGTGCCAGCAGTCCTCAGGGCAGCTATGGCTACACCTTC; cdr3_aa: CASSPQGSYGYTF
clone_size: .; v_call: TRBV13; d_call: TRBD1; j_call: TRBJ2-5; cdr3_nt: TGTGCCAGCAGCTTATTCGGGACAGGGGTGAAGACCCAGTACTTC; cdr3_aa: CASSLFGTGVKTQYF
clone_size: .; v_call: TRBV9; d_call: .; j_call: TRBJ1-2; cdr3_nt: TGTGCCAGCAGCGTAGAGGCGGAGGGCTACACCTTC; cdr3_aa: CASSVEAEGYTF
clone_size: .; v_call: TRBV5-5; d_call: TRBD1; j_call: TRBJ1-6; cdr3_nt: TGCGCCAGCAGCCAAGAGGCTACAGGGGAGAGCTCCTATAATTCACCCCTCCACTTT; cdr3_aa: CASSQEATGESSYNSPLHF
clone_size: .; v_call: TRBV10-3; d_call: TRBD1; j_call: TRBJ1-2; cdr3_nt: TGTGCCAGCAGTGAGGGTAAGGGGGCGCCCGGCTACACCTTC; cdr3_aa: CASSEGKGAPGYTF
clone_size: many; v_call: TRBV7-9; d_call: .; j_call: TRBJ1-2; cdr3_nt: TGTGCCAGCAGCTTAGACCAGATGGCTGGCTACACCTTC; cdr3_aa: CASSLDQMAGYTF
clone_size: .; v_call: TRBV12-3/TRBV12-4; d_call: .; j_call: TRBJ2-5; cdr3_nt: TGTGCCAGCAGAGTGACGGAACAAGAGACCCAGTACTTC; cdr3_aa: CASRVTEQETQYF
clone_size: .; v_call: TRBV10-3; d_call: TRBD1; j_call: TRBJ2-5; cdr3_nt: TGTGCCAGCCGGACAGGGACCCGCGGAGAGACCCAGTACTTC; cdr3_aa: CASRTGTRGETQYF
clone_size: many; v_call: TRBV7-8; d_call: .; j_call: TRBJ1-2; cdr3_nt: TGTGCCAGCAGCTCGGGACGTACGTTGGGCTACACCTTC; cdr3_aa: CASSSGRTLGYTF
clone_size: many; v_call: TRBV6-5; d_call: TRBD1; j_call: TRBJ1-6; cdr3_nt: TGTGCCAGCAATCAGGGGGCTGTTTCACCCCTCCACTTT; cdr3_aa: CASNQGAVSPLHF
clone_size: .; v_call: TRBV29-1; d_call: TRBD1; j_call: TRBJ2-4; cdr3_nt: TGCAGCGCGAATCAGGGGGACAAAAACATTCAGTACTTC; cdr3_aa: CSANQGDKNIQYF
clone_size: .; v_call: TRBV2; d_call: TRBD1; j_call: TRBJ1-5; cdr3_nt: TGTGCCAGCAGTGACCCTATTCGACAGGGCCCTTACTTCAATCAGCCCCAGCATTTT; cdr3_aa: CASSDPIRQGPYFNQPQHF
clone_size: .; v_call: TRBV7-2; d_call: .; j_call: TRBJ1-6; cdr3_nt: TGTGCCAGCGGGGGGGCCTTCCACTTT; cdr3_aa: CASGGAFHF
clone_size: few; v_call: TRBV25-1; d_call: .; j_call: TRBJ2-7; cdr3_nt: TGTGCCAGCGGGGACTACGAGCAGTACTTC; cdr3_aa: CASGDYEQYF
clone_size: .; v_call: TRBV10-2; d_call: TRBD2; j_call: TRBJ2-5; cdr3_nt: TGCGCCAGCAGACCGGGGACTAGCGGGGGGCACGAGACCCAGTACTTC; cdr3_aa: CASRPGTSGGHETQYF
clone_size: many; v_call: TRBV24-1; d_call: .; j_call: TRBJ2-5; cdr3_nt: TGTGCCACCAGTGATACTGGGGGGCAAGAGACCCAGTACTTC; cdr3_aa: CATSDTGGQETQYF
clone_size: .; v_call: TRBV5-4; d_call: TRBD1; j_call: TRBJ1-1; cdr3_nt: TGTGCCGGACAACTGGACAGGGGGAACACTGAAGCTTTCTTT; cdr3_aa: CAGQLDRGNTEAFF
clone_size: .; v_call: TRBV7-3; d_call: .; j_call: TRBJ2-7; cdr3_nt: TGTGCCAGCAGCTTTAGTGGGTCAGGACACTACGAGCAGTACTTC; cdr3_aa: CASSFSGSGHYEQYF
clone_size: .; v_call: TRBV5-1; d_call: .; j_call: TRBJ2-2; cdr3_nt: TGCGCCAGCAGCTTGGATGTAGGGAACACCGGGGAGCTGTTTTTT; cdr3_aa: CASSLDVGNTGELFF
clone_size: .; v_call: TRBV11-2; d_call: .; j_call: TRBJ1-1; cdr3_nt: TGTGCCAGCAGTCCGGCGTGGCAGACGAACACTGAAGCTTTCTTT; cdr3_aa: CASSPAWQTNTEAFF
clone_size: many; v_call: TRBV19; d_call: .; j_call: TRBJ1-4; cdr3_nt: TGTGCCAGTAGTGTGACGAGGGTGACAACTAATGAAAAACTGTTTTTT; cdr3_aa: CASSVTRVTTNEKLFF
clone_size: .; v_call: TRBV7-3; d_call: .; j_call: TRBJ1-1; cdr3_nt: TGTGCCAGCAGCTTAAGGTTTAGGGGAGTGGGGGCTGGGACTGAAGCTTTCTTT; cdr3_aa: CASSLRFRGVGAGTEAFF
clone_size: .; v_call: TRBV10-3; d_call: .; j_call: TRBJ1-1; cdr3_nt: TGTGCCAGCAGTAACGGACGGGTGGGCACTGAAGCTTTCTTT; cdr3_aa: CASSNGRVGTEAFF